This is a list of T cell receptor beta chains from one sample in a study of blood T cell repertoires in COVID-19. TCRdb's table, derived via immunoSEQ multiplex PCR, lists solely in-frame clones and lacks some. The sample yields some 71,000 clones, 84% seen once. The sequencing input was peripheral blood. The receptors shown here come from a woman aged 45-60 years with acute or convalescent COVID-19. Both conserved end residues are part of each CDR3. The D gene is left open where the match is weak. Clone sizes are given selectively: once, few, many, or a class where the clone is expanded.

d_call: TRBD1; clone_size: once; j_call: TRBJ1-3; v_call: TRBV9; cdr3_aa: CASSDGQASGNTIYF; cdr3_nt: TGTGCCAGCAGCGACGGACAGGCCTCTGGAAACACCATATATTTT
d_call: NA; clone_size: NA; j_call: TRBJ2-2; v_call: TRBV5-6; cdr3_aa: CASGQDYTGELFF; cdr3_nt: TGTGCCAGCGGACAAGATTACACCGGGGAGCTGTTTTTT
d_call: TRBD1; clone_size: NA; j_call: TRBJ1-3; v_call: TRBV9; cdr3_aa: CASSTTGTGSGNTIYF; cdr3_nt: TGTGCCAGCAGCACAACCGGGACAGGGTCTGGAAACACCATATATTTT
d_call: NA; clone_size: NA; j_call: TRBJ1-1; v_call: TRBV6-5; cdr3_aa: CASSYSTQRQWTEAFF; cdr3_nt: TGTGCCAGCAGTTACTCGACACAGCGGCAGTGGACTGAAGCTTTCTTT
d_call: NA; clone_size: few; j_call: TRBJ2-7; v_call: TRBV5-1; cdr3_aa: CASSLDGGYSYEQYF; cdr3_nt: TGCGCCAGCAGCTTGGACGGCGGCTACTCCTACGAGCAGTACTTC
d_call: TRBD2; clone_size: few; j_call: TRBJ2-1; v_call: TRBV5-4; cdr3_aa: CASSPRGGSYNEQFF; cdr3_nt: TGTGCCAGCAGCCCGCGCGGGGGCTCCTACAATGAGCAGTTCTTC
d_call: TRBD2; clone_size: NA; j_call: TRBJ2-5; v_call: TRBV5-4; cdr3_aa: CASSPRTGLSQETQYF; cdr3_nt: TGTGCCAGCAGCCCGAGAACGGGACTATCCCAAGAGACCCAGTACTTC
d_call: TRBD1; clone_size: NA; j_call: TRBJ2-1; v_call: TRBV29-1; cdr3_aa: CSVEAGSGGIRRWFF; cdr3_nt: TGCAGCGTTGAAGCCGGATCAGGGGGCATTAGGAGGTGGTTCTTC
d_call: TRBD2; clone_size: NA; j_call: TRBJ2-3; v_call: TRBV5-1; cdr3_aa: CASRRLAGGQVTDTQYF; cdr3_nt: TGCGCCAGCAGACGGCTAGCGGGGGGGCAGGTCACAGATACGCAGTATTTT
d_call: TRBD2; clone_size: NA; j_call: TRBJ2-1; v_call: TRBV7-3; cdr3_aa: CASSLSGLANGEQFF; cdr3_nt: TGTGCCAGCAGCTTATCGGGACTAGCTAACGGTGAGCAGTTCTTC
d_call: TRBD1; clone_size: few; j_call: TRBJ2-7; v_call: TRBV6-2/TRBV6-3; cdr3_aa: CASSTKDRGLLSAYYEQYF; cdr3_nt: TGTGCCAGCAGTACTAAGGACAGGGGGCTCCTTTCGGCTTACTACGAGCAGTACTTC
d_call: TRBD1; clone_size: NA; j_call: TRBJ2-5; v_call: TRBV6-5; cdr3_aa: CASTGTGVGRGTQYF; cdr3_nt: TGTGCCAGCACAGGGACAGGGGTCGGCCGGGGGACCCAGTACTTC
d_call: TRBD2; clone_size: NA; j_call: TRBJ2-1; v_call: TRBV3-1/TRBV3-2; cdr3_aa: CASSPALAGGRNEQFF; cdr3_nt: TGTGCCAGCAGCCCCGCCTTAGCGGGGGGGCGGAATGAGCAGTTCTTC
d_call: TRBD2; clone_size: NA; j_call: TRBJ2-1; v_call: TRBV29-1; cdr3_aa: CSAPPPGTSGLLGEQFF; cdr3_nt: TGCAGCGCCCCGCCGCCCGGGACTAGCGGGTTGTTGGGTGAGCAGTTCTTC
d_call: TRBD1; clone_size: NA; j_call: TRBJ1-5; v_call: TRBV29-1; cdr3_aa: CSVQTGSMSNQPQHF; cdr3_nt: TGCAGCGTCCAGACAGGGAGTATGAGCAATCAGCCCCAGCATTTT
d_call: TRBD1; clone_size: once; j_call: TRBJ1-6; v_call: TRBV19; cdr3_aa: CASSKDRGDSPLHF; cdr3_nt: TGTGCCAGTAGTAAGGACAGGGGAGATTCACCCCTCCACTTT
d_call: NA; clone_size: NA; j_call: TRBJ2-6; v_call: TRBV27; cdr3_aa: CASSLGGAATPSGANVLTF; cdr3_nt: TGTGCCAGCAGTTTGGGGGGGGCAGCTACCCCCTCTGGGGCCAACGTCCTGACTTTC
d_call: NA; clone_size: few; j_call: TRBJ2-1; v_call: TRBV5-1; cdr3_aa: CASSLVAGVYNEQFF; cdr3_nt: TGCGCCAGCAGCTTGGTGGCAGGGGTTTACAATGAGCAGTTCTTC
d_call: NA; clone_size: few; j_call: TRBJ2-2; v_call: TRBV10-3; cdr3_aa: CAISENADSTGELFF; cdr3_nt: TGTGCCATCAGTGAGAACGCGGACTCAACCGGGGAGCTGTTTTTT
d_call: NA; clone_size: NA; j_call: TRBJ1-2; v_call: TRBV2; cdr3_aa: CASNIDKDYGYTF; cdr3_nt: TGTGCCAGCAATATCGACAAGGACTATGGCTACACCTTC
d_call: NA; clone_size: NA; j_call: TRBJ2-1; v_call: TRBV6-5; cdr3_aa: CASRSGLEQFF; cdr3_nt: TGTGCCAGCAGGTCAGGACTTGAGCAGTTCTTC
d_call: TRBD2; clone_size: NA; j_call: TRBJ2-3; v_call: TRBV18; cdr3_aa: CASSPRGPTSGSTDTQYF; cdr3_nt: TGTGCCAGCTCACCACGGGGCCCCACTAGCGGCAGCACAGATACGCAGTATTTT
d_call: NA; clone_size: NA; j_call: TRBJ1-3; v_call: TRBV7-6; cdr3_aa: CASSLAVTAKDTIYF; cdr3_nt: TGTGCCAGCAGCTTAGCTGTAACAGCCAAAGACACCATATATTTT
d_call: NA; clone_size: NA; j_call: TRBJ1-1; v_call: TRBV4-3; cdr3_aa: CASSQDSKNTEAFF; cdr3_nt: TGCGCCAGCAGCCAAGATAGTAAGAACACTGAAGCTTTCTTT
d_call: TRBD1; clone_size: NA; j_call: TRBJ2-7; v_call: TRBV19; cdr3_aa: CASSARQGNYEQYF; cdr3_nt: TGTGCCAGTAGTGCCCGACAGGGGAACTACGAGCAGTACTTC
d_call: NA; clone_size: NA; j_call: TRBJ2-3; v_call: TRBV6-1; cdr3_aa: CASSESGHTDTQYF; cdr3_nt: TGTGCCAGCAGTGAATCGGGACACACAGATACGCAGTATTTT
d_call: NA; clone_size: NA; j_call: TRBJ1-4; v_call: TRBV7-2; cdr3_aa: CASSRYGSEKKLFF; cdr3_nt: TGTGCCAGCAGCCGCTACGGGAGCGAGAAAAAACTGTTTTTT
d_call: NA; clone_size: NA; j_call: TRBJ2-2; v_call: TRBV2; cdr3_aa: CASREQGPTGELFF; cdr3_nt: TGTGCCAGCAGGGAACAGGGCCCAACCGGGGAGCTGTTTTTT
d_call: NA; clone_size: few; j_call: TRBJ1-5; v_call: TRBV2; cdr3_aa: CASSEWTSSNQPQHF; cdr3_nt: TGTGCCAGCAGTGAGTGGACATCTAGCAATCAGCCCCAGCATTTT
d_call: NA; clone_size: NA; j_call: TRBJ2-1; v_call: TRBV30; cdr3_aa: CAWSPKGIYNEQFF; cdr3_nt: TGTGCCTGGAGTCCAAAGGGGATCTACAATGAGCAGTTCTTC
d_call: NA; clone_size: NA; j_call: TRBJ1-2; v_call: TRBV30; cdr3_aa: CAWSERGRLNYGYTF; cdr3_nt: TGTGCCTGGAGTGAGCGGGGCAGACTTAACTATGGCTACACCTTC
d_call: NA; clone_size: NA; j_call: TRBJ1-6; v_call: TRBV30; cdr3_aa: CAWSVLPSSYNSPLHF; cdr3_nt: TGTGCCTGGAGTGTACTACCGAGCTCCTATAATTCACCCCTCCACTTT
d_call: NA; clone_size: NA; j_call: TRBJ2-7; v_call: TRBV18; cdr3_aa: CASSPEREKQYF; cdr3_nt: TGTGCCAGCTCACCGGAGAGGGAGAAGCAGTACTTC
d_call: NA; clone_size: NA; j_call: TRBJ2-7; v_call: TRBV6-5; cdr3_aa: CASSSGINYEQYF; cdr3_nt: TGTGCCAGCAGTTCAGGGATAAACTACGAGCAGTACTTC
d_call: NA; clone_size: NA; j_call: TRBJ1-4; v_call: TRBV10-3; cdr3_aa: CATGQSNEKLFF; cdr3_nt: TGTGCCACTGGACAGTCTAATGAAAAACTGTTTTTT
d_call: TRBD1; clone_size: NA; j_call: TRBJ1-5; v_call: TRBV29-1; cdr3_aa: CSVYQGGNQPQHF; cdr3_nt: TGCAGCGTTTATCAGGGGGGAAATCAGCCCCAGCATTTT
d_call: NA; clone_size: NA; j_call: TRBJ1-4; v_call: TRBV29-1; cdr3_aa: CSVSRGTQGPNEKLFF; cdr3_nt: TGCAGCGTGTCCAGAGGCACACAGGGACCTAATGAAAAACTGTTTTTT
d_call: TRBD2; clone_size: NA; j_call: TRBJ2-5; v_call: TRBV30; cdr3_aa: CALEGTSVGAQYF; cdr3_nt: TGTGCCTTGGAGGGGACTAGCGTGGGGGCCCAGTACTTC
d_call: TRBD2; clone_size: NA; j_call: TRBJ2-3; v_call: TRBV25-1; cdr3_aa: CASSPASGGVGTQYF; cdr3_nt: TGTGCCAGCAGTCCGGCTAGCGGGGGAGTGGGTACGCAGTATTTT
d_call: TRBD1; clone_size: NA; j_call: TRBJ1-2; v_call: TRBV4-2; cdr3_aa: CASSQDRQGGYTF; cdr3_nt: TGTGCCAGCAGCCAAGATAGACAGGGAGGCTACACCTTC
d_call: TRBD2; clone_size: NA; j_call: TRBJ2-3; v_call: TRBV6-5; cdr3_aa: CASSVGLAGTDTQYF; cdr3_nt: TGTGCCAGCAGCGTGGGACTAGCGGGCACAGATACGCAGTATTTT
d_call: NA; clone_size: NA; j_call: TRBJ2-7; v_call: TRBV16; cdr3_aa: CASSPKSREDEQYF; cdr3_nt: TGTGCCAGCAGCCCTAAGTCCAGGGAAGACGAGCAGTACTTC
d_call: TRBD1; clone_size: NA; j_call: TRBJ1-5; v_call: TRBV5-5; cdr3_aa: CASSWGQGRDSNQPQHF; cdr3_nt: TGTGCCAGCAGCTGGGGACAGGGGAGAGATAGCAATCAGCCCCAGCATTTT
d_call: NA; clone_size: NA; j_call: TRBJ2-5; v_call: TRBV5-6; cdr3_aa: CASSLGLVGAQETQYF; cdr3_nt: TGTGCCAGCAGCCTAGGTTTGGTAGGGGCGCAAGAGACCCAGTACTTC
d_call: TRBD1; clone_size: NA; j_call: TRBJ1-3; v_call: TRBV5-4; cdr3_aa: CASSLAGGQGGNTIYF; cdr3_nt: TGTGCCAGCAGCTTGGCCGGGGGACAGGGTGGAAACACCATATATTTT
d_call: TRBD2; clone_size: few; j_call: TRBJ2-5; v_call: TRBV4-2; cdr3_aa: CASSQRGLAGSLETQYF; cdr3_nt: TGTGCCAGCAGCCAAAGGGGACTAGCGGGATCTTTAGAGACCCAGTACTTC
d_call: TRBD2; clone_size: NA; j_call: TRBJ2-7; v_call: TRBV30; cdr3_aa: CAWRPRLAGRYEQYF; cdr3_nt: TGTGCCTGGAGACCAAGACTAGCGGGTCGGTACGAGCAGTACTTC
d_call: NA; clone_size: NA; j_call: TRBJ1-5; v_call: TRBV4-1; cdr3_aa: CASSQVVGGGNQPQHF; cdr3_nt: TGCGCCAGCAGCCAAGTCGTGGGGGGTGGCAATCAGCCCCAGCATTTT
d_call: TRBD1; clone_size: once; j_call: TRBJ2-4; v_call: TRBV27; cdr3_aa: CASSLQGAHIAKNIQYF; cdr3_nt: TGTGCCAGCAGTTTACAGGGGGCGCACATAGCCAAAAACATTCAGTACTTC
d_call: NA; clone_size: NA; j_call: TRBJ1-2; v_call: TRBV6-5; cdr3_aa: CAGWGQVGGYTF; cdr3_nt: TGTGCCGGATGGGGCCAAGTGGGGGGCTACACCTTC
d_call: TRBD2; clone_size: NA; j_call: TRBJ2-1; v_call: TRBV6-5; cdr3_aa: CASSFELAGVNEQFF; cdr3_nt: TGTGCCAGCAGTTTCGAACTAGCGGGGGTCAATGAGCAGTTCTTC
d_call: NA; clone_size: NA; j_call: TRBJ2-2; v_call: TRBV29-1; cdr3_aa: CSAGSGAGELFF; cdr3_nt: TGCAGCGCTGGTTCAGGGGCCGGGGAGCTGTTTTTT
d_call: NA; clone_size: NA; j_call: TRBJ1-3; v_call: TRBV5-5; cdr3_aa: CASSLAWPDSGNTIYF; cdr3_nt: TGTGCCAGCAGCTTGGCCTGGCCTGACTCTGGAAACACCATATATTTT
d_call: TRBD1; clone_size: NA; j_call: TRBJ1-4; v_call: TRBV5-4; cdr3_aa: CASSSRTGVGEKLFF; cdr3_nt: TGTGCCAGCAGCAGCCGGACAGGGGTAGGGGAAAAACTGTTTTTT
d_call: NA; clone_size: once; j_call: TRBJ2-1; v_call: TRBV24-1; cdr3_aa: CATGGSSYNEQFF; cdr3_nt: TGTGCCACCGGCGGAAGCTCCTACAATGAGCAGTTCTTC
d_call: TRBD2; clone_size: NA; j_call: TRBJ2-1; v_call: TRBV6-2/TRBV6-3; cdr3_aa: CASSYSLSGALYNEQFF; cdr3_nt: TGTGCCAGCAGTTACTCGCTCAGCGGGGCTCTTTACAATGAGCAGTTCTTC
d_call: NA; clone_size: NA; j_call: TRBJ2-5; v_call: TRBV5-4; cdr3_aa: CASHMDWGGETQYF; cdr3_nt: TGTGCCAGCCATATGGACTGGGGAGGAGAGACCCAGTACTTC
d_call: TRBD1; clone_size: once; j_call: TRBJ1-5; v_call: TRBV5-4; cdr3_aa: CASSLGQFGPQHF; cdr3_nt: TGTGCCAGCAGCCTGGGACAGTTCGGGCCCCAGCATTTT